This T cell receptor beta chain was profiled in a study of blood T cell repertoires in COVID-19. Study summary: Sites across the United States, Italy and Spain contributed samples from acute and convalescent COVID-19. PBMCs, B-cell-depleted T cells, or T cells provided the cDNA or gDNA that made up the material.

The J segment lost 7 bases and the V segment lost 5 bases, leaving 13 bases of the junction unmatched. This CDR3 is built from 15 residues. Germline values: CDR1 SGHTA, CDR2 FQGTGA. Authors' processing steps: From reference gene primer amplification, estimates of nucleated cell counts were derived. The method was immunoSEQ multiplex PCR; TCRdb's version includes in-frame clones alone and lacks a portion of them. From that table come the V and J calls and clone size; the DNA was used to work out D and trimming. This table has about 90,000 clones, under 95% appearing once. The V call is TRBV7-3, the J call TRBJ1-2; 7 bases agree with TRBD1. Sequenced sample: peripheral blood. This clonotype was sampled from a human donor with active COVID-19. The donor label of this sample is uncertain. The CDR3 reads CASSPFRDSLSGYTF. The CDR3 region has the DNA TGTGCCAGCAGCCCCTTCCGGGACAGCCTCAGTGGCTACACCTTC. The whole variable domain, filled in from reference TRBV7-3 and TRBJ1-2, reads GAGVSQTPSNKVTEKGKYVELRCDPISGHTALYWYRQSLGQGPEFLIYFQGTGAADDSGLPNDRFFAVRPEGSVSTLKIQRTERGDSAVYLCASSPFRDSLSGYTFGSGTRLTVV.